A selection of T cell receptor beta chains follows, all from one sample in a study of blood T cell repertoires in COVID-19. Using immunoSEQ multiplex PCR, the repertoire was profiled, and TCRdb retains in-frame clones only, with some absent. This sample has hundreds of thousands of clones, with roughly 85% found just once. Sequencing was done on a sample of PBMCs or T cells enriched from blood (not recorded which). All receptors come from a woman aged 50 to 65 who had recovered from COVID-19. CDR3s include the opening cysteine and the closing phenylalanine or tryptophan. A D gene is named only where the DNA matches it firmly. The size entry is marked missing in some rows and otherwise reads once, few, many or a size class.

J gene	D gene	V gene	CDR3 length	clone size	CDR3 DNA	CDR3 protein
TRBJ2-5	-	TRBV29-1	12	-	TGCAGCGTTGTGTCAGTTCAAGAGACCCAGTACTTC	CSVVSVQETQYF
TRBJ1-1	-	TRBV5-4	11	few	TGTGCCAGCAGCTTTGGAGATGAAGCTTTCTTT	CASSFGDEAFF
TRBJ1-4	TRBD1	TRBV27	14	-	TGTGCCAGCAGTTCGGACAGGAGGAATGAAAAACTGTTTTTT	CASSSDRRNEKLFF
TRBJ2-3	TRBD1	TRBV2	16	-	TGTGCCAGCAGCGCCTTCTGGACAGGGATCGGAGATACGCAGTATTTT	CASSAFWTGIGDTQYF
TRBJ2-7	-	TRBV7-9	16	few	TGTGCCAGCAGCTTACTCGCTGAGGACGGACACTACGAGCAGTACTTC	CASSLLAEDGHYEQYF
TRBJ2-7	TRBD1	TRBV3-1/TRBV3-2	16	-	TGTGCCAGCAGCCCCTCTGACGGCAGGGGGTTCTACGAGCAGTACTTC	CASSPSDGRGFYEQYF
TRBJ1-1	-	TRBV2	13	-	TGTGCCAGCAGGGGAGCAGCGGGTTTACAAGCTTTCTTT	CASRGAAGLQAFF
TRBJ1-4	-	TRBV7-6	16	-	TGTGCCAGCAGCTTAGGTAGACAGGATCTCCATGAAAAACTGTTTTTT	CASSLGRQDLHEKLFF
TRBJ2-3	TRBD1	TRBV7-6	16	once	TGTGCCAGCAGCTTTCGGGACAGCCTGTACACAGATACGCAGTATTTT	CASSFRDSLYTDTQYF
TRBJ2-7	-	TRBV30	15	-	TGTGCCTGGAGTGTACTATCAGCTAGACTGGGCGAGCAGTACTTC	CAWSVLSARLGEQYF
TRBJ1-2	-	TRBV7-8	13	-	TGTGCCAGCAGCCCCCTCCAGGACTATGGCTACACCTTC	CASSPLQDYGYTF
TRBJ1-3	TRBD1	TRBV5-6	16	-	TGTGCCAGCAGCTTGGGGACAGGATTCTCTGGAAACACCATATATTTT	CASSLGTGFSGNTIYF
TRBJ1-2	-	TRBV4-1	16	-	TGCGCCAGCAGCCAACTACAACCGGGATCAAACTATGGCTACACCTTC	CASSQLQPGSNYGYTF
TRBJ1-6	-	TRBV5-4	17	-	TGTGCCAGCAGCTTGGATTGGGGCAGGAGCTTTAATTCACCCCTCCACTTT	CASSLDWGRSFNSPLHF
TRBJ1-4	TRBD1	TRBV28	14	-	TGTGCCAGCAGTGAGACAGGGGGCAATGAAAAACTGTTTTTT	CASSETGGNEKLFF
TRBJ1-1	-	TRBV5-5	14	-	TGTGCCAGCAGCTGGAAGGGGCACGGCACTGAAGCTTTCTTT	CASSWKGHGTEAFF
TRBJ2-7	-	TRBV30	15	-	TGTGCCTGGAGTGTAAAAGCTGGGCAGACGTCCGAGCAGTACTTC	CAWSVKAGQTSEQYF
TRBJ2-7	TRBD2	TRBV4-2	15	-	TGTGCCAGCAGCCAAGATCCTGCGGGAGAATACGAGCAGTACTTC	CASSQDPAGEYEQYF
TRBJ1-5	-	TRBV7-8	14	few	TGTGCCAGCAGCTACATCGATAGCAATCAGCCCCAGCATTTT	CASSYIDSNQPQHF
TRBJ2-1	-	TRBV12-3/TRBV12-4	12	-	TGTGCCAGCAGTTTTGAGCCCCGTCGCCCGTTCTTC	CASSFEPRRPFF
TRBJ1-4	TRBD1	TRBV5-4	15	once	TGTGCCAGCAGCTGGGGGACAGGGATGGCTGAAAAACTGTTTTTT	CASSWGTGMAEKLFF
TRBJ1-6	TRBD1	TRBV27	14	-	TGTGCCAGCAGTTACCTCGACAGGGCTTCACCCCTCCACTTT	CASSYLDRASPLHF
TRBJ1-2	TRBD1	TRBV6-5	12	-	TGTGCCAGCAGTTTCAGGGGACAGGGCTACACCTTC	CASSFRGQGYTF
TRBJ1-4	TRBD1	TRBV15	15	-	TGTGCCACCAGCAGAGGGACAGGGCCTAATGAAAAACTGTTTTTT	CATSRGTGPNEKLFF
TRBJ1-1	-	TRBV4-1	13	-	TGCGCCAGCAGCCTCCAGGGCGCGACTGAAGCTTTCTTT	CASSLQGATEAFF
TRBJ1-1	TRBD1	TRBV19	17	-	TGTGCCAGTAGAGGTGATGGACAGGGGGGTGGCGGCACTGAAGCTTTCTTT	CASRGDGQGGGGTEAFF
TRBJ1-1	TRBD1	TRBV12-3/TRBV12-4	13	-	TGTGCCAGCAGCCGACAGGGGTTCACTGAAGCTTTCTTT	CASSRQGFTEAFF
TRBJ1-5	TRBD1	TRBV5-8	17	-	TGTGCCAGCAGCTTTAAGTTTGGGACAGGAAACGAACAGCCCCAGCATTTT	CASSFKFGTGNEQPQHF
TRBJ1-6	-	TRBV5-5	17	-	TGTGCCAGCAGCTTTACCCTTAATTGGGAGCTAGGGTCACCCCTCCACTTT	CASSFTLNWELGSPLHF
TRBJ1-4	-	TRBV4-1	16	-	TGCGCCAGCAGCCAAGATGGACGGGGTGATAATGAAAAACTGTTTTTT	CASSQDGRGDNEKLFF
TRBJ2-5	TRBD2	TRBV5-4	14	-	TGTGCCAGCAGTACCGGACTAGCACTCGAGACCCAGTACTTC	CASSTGLALETQYF
TRBJ1-5	TRBD1	TRBV6-2/TRBV6-3	15	-	TGTGCCAGCAGTGAGACAGGGGGAAGCAATCAGCCCCAGCATTTT	CASSETGGSNQPQHF
TRBJ1-5	-	TRBV10-2	15	-	TGCGCCAGCAGTGAGCCGTACTTGGGCAATCAGCCCCAGCATTTT	CASSEPYLGNQPQHF
TRBJ2-1	TRBD1	TRBV27	13	-	TGTGCCAGCAGTCCCACCCGGGACAGGGAGCAGTTCTTC	CASSPTRDREQFF
TRBJ2-1	TRBD2	TRBV27	15	-	TGTGCCAGCAGTTTAGTAGCGGGGGTATACAATGAGCAGTTCTTC	CASSLVAGVYNEQFF
TRBJ2-3	TRBD2	TRBV19	16	-	TGTGCCAGTAGCCCCACTAGCGCCCAAAGCACAGATACGCAGTATTTT	CASSPTSAQSTDTQYF
TRBJ1-4	-	TRBV7-6	16	-	TGTGCCAGCAGCCCTAACACAGGGTTAACTAATGAAAAACTGTTTTTT	CASSPNTGLTNEKLFF
TRBJ2-7	TRBD1	TRBV18	13	few	TGTGCCAGCTCAACACAGGGGTCTGGCGAGCAGTACTTC	CASSTQGSGEQYF